This TCR beta chain was recorded in a study of blood T cell repertoires in COVID-19 (dated by TCRdb to the early 2020s). Regarding the complete study: Collaborator samples came from the United States, Italy and Spain and covered acute and convalescent phases of COVID-19. Sample metadata almost always included a de-identified subject ID, COVID-19 status, age in years and sex. Samples were obtained from the ongoing ImmuneRACE study (first 160 participants) and from 1,254 subjects provided by 6 global collaborators. The repertoires were released in a freely available public database meant as a resource for research on the immune response to SARS-CoV-2. Subjects who had been exposed to COVID-19, were actively infected with it, or had recovered from it provided the deeply sampled blood TCRbeta repertoires that made up the dataset. The material from the prospective study consisted of cDNA or gDNA derived from T cells, B-cell-depleted T cells, or PBMCs. Where available, HLA class I and class II types were taken from metadata supplied by the sample provider and were not determined by assay-based typing. The study at large found these results: The quantity of clinical and demographic metadata differed by source and by participant and was supplied without curation.

In Seattle, one collaborating source enrolled patients while the infection was active and tracked those patients longitudinally over the course of disease. Whole blood was collected in K2EDTA tubes by collaborating institutions according to the institutions' own protocols. Collaborator samples were shipped for TCRbeta analysis as frozen whole blood, isolated PBMCs, or DNA extracted from either sample type. As regards this clone: Its specific antigen is unknown. The input lacks base qualities; no much larger clone sits a single base away.

Including the terminal cysteine and phenylalanine, the CDR3 comprises 15 residues. Kept here is only the CDR3 DNA, which spans 45 bases and is read in frame from base 1. Looking up the germline V gene yields CDR1 SNHLY and CDR2 FYNNEI. V sheds 7 bases and J sheds 8 bases, leaving 20 bases between their ends. TCRbeta CDR3 regions were amplified from genomic DNA using the immunoSEQ Assay, a bias-controlled multiplex PCR. The published analysis was carried out like this. Within the assay, amplification of reference gene primers was used to estimate how many nucleated cells each sample contained. To quantify the absolute abundance of each unique TCRbeta CDR3 rearrangement, sequence reads were collapsed and filtered. For each sample, productive Simpson clonality was calculated by taking the square root of Simpson's diversity index across productive rearrangements. Sourced from immuneACCESS, this table was stored by TCRdb with only in-frame sequences that have V and J called. A share of the clones is absent; for the studies checked, an unresolved V gene accounts for under half, and the remainder has no known explanation. That table is the source of V, J and clone size, and D and trimming were worked out from the DNA. The sample profile shows almost 350,000 clones; more than 70% of them were found once. Together, the top ten hold roughly 3.9% of the sample.

This receptor was taken from a woman aged 55-70 years with COVID-19, enrolled during active disease. Sequencing input: peripheral blood. This chain is built from TRBV2 and TRBJ1-4; no D segment can be confidently identified. The nucleotides are TGTGCCAGCAAGTTTGGCGGACTGGAGGGCGAAAAACTGTTTTTT. This sequence encodes CASKFGGLEGEKLFF.